This passage covers 29 T cell receptor beta chains from one sample sequenced in a study of blood T cell repertoires in COVID-19. Repertoires were generated with immunoSEQ multiplex PCR, while TCRdb's copy carries only in-frame clones and drops some. The sample has about 480,000 clones, 70% to 90% seen once. The sample was peripheral blood. These receptors all stem from a woman in her forties or fifties with COVID-19, enrolled during active disease.

The chain combines TRBV9 with TRBJ2-1; unclear D gene. Germline V gene lookup returns CDR1 SGDLS and CDR2 YYNGEE. This CDR3 spans 13 amino acids. V lost 0 bases and J lost 9, with 10 bases in between. The CDR3 DNA is TGTGCCAGCAGCGTAGCAGGTATTCCTGAGCAGTTCTTC. Translating it yields CASSVAGIPEQFF.

The chain combines TRBV7-9 with TRBJ2-2; a possible D gene is TRBD1 (6 bases). The CDR3 covers 16 residues. Germline assignment: CDR1 SEHNR and CDR2 FQNEAQ (reference sequence). V was pared by 4 bases and J by 5 bases, with 17 bases between. The CDR3 sequence is CASSYALSTGTGELFF. The CDR3 coding sequence is TGTGCCAGCAGCTACGCACTCTCGACAGGAACCGGGGAGCTGTTTTTT.

CDR3 DNA sequence: TGTGCCAGCTCACCATCAGGGGCGCGAAAGAACACTGAAGCTTTCTTT. This translates into CASSPSGARKNTEAFF. This rearrangement joins TRBV18 to TRBJ1-1; D may be TRBD1 (6 bases). Trimming removed 2 bases at V and 1 base at J, with 14 bases between. The germline gives CDR1 KGHSH, CDR2 LQKENI. This CDR3 has 16 amino acids.

V gene TRBV7-8 combines with J gene TRBJ1-4; 7 bases line up with TRBD1. Trimming at V came to 0 bases and at J to 10 bases, leaving 8 bases not matched to a gene. Germline loops: CDR1 SGHVS, CDR2 FQNEAQ. The CDR3 consists of 15 residues. In DNA, the CDR3 is TGTGCCAGCAGCTTAGCGACAGGGCAAATTGGAAAACTGTTTTTT. Protein product: CASSLATGQIGKLFF.

J is TRBJ2-2 and V is TRBV12-5; TRBD2 aligns across 10 bases. CDR1 and CDR2 (germline): LGHNT, FRNRAP. The junction had 4 bases not matched to a gene; V was cut back by 2 bases and J by 7 bases. The CDR3 loop spans 15 amino acids. CDR3 nucleotide sequence: TGTGCTAGTGGTTTGCGTAGCGGGGGGTTCGGGGAGCTGTTTTTT. This codes for CASGLRSGGFGELFF.

This clone was detected once. The chain links TRBV6-1 to TRBJ2-2; D remains unclear. Trimming cost V 2 bases and J 6 bases, with 7 bases left between them. From germline, CDR1 is MNHNS and CDR2 SASEGT. This CDR3 region has 13 residues. CDR3 region: CASSELFAGELFF. CDR3 sequence (DNA): TGTGCCAGCAGTGAATTATTCGCCGGGGAGCTGTTTTTT.

This chain links TRBV15 with TRBJ2-7; D is possibly TRBD2 (7 bases). From germline, CDR1 is LNHNV and CDR2 YYDKDF (reference sequence). V dropped 5 bases and J dropped 7 bases, with 21 bases sitting between them. This CDR3 has 15 residues. CDR3 in amino acids: CATSPFRGLSGEQYF. CDR3 bases: TGTGCCACCAGCCCTTTCAGGGGACTATCGGGAGAGCAGTACTTC. The full variable domain, rest sourced from reference TRBV15 and TRBJ2-7, is DAMVIQNPRYQVTQFGKPVTLSCSQTLNHNVMYWYQQKSSQAPKLLFHYYDKDFNNEADTPDNFQSRRPNTSFCFLDIRSPGLGDTAMYLCATSPFRGLSGEQYFGPGTRLTVT.

J is TRBJ2-1 and V is TRBV6-1; 7 bases agree with TRBD2. The V gene's germline CDR1 is MNHNS and CDR2 SASEGT. The V and J ends lost 5 bases and 5 bases, in that order; junction bases with no gene match: 3. The CDR3 is made up of 13 amino acids. The CDR3 sequence: CASSSGLNNEQFF. The DNA of the CDR3 is TGTGCCAGCAGTTCGGGACTAAACAATGAGCAGTTCTTC.

The chain employs TRBV19 and TRBJ2-7; D perhaps matches TRBD2 (6 bases). The V and J ends lost 7 bases and 0 bases respectively, with 16 bases between them. The CDR3 is made up of 15 amino acids. Germline loops: CDR1 LNHDA, CDR2 SQIVND (reference sequence). The CDR3 reads CASTRGGEYSYEQYF. The CDR3 coding sequence is TGTGCCAGTACCAGAGGCGGGGAATACTCCTACGAGCAGTACTTC. The variable domain in full, completed from reference TRBV19 and TRBJ2-7, reads DGGITQSPKYLFRKEGQNVTLSCEQNLNHDAMYWYRQDPGQGLRLIYYSQIVNDFQKGDIAEGYSVSREKKESFPLTVTSAQKNPTAFYLCASTRGGEYSYEQYFGPGTRLTVT.

The CDR3 DNA follows: TGTGCCACCACACTTGGGACAGGGGCGGATCAGCCCCAGCATTTT. Its protein product is CATTLGTGADQPQHF. The chain couples TRBV19 to TRBJ1-5; 10 nucleotides match TRBD1. Germline-derived CDR1 and CDR2 are LNHDA and SQIVND (reference sequence). With V trimmed by 10 bases and J by 5 bases, 11 bases remained unmatched. The CDR3 spans 15 residues.

The V and J genes are TRBV7-8 and TRBJ1-4, with TRBD1 matching 7 bases. With V trimmed by 5 bases and J by 3 bases, 3 bases remained unmatched. The V gene's germline CDR1 is SGHVS and CDR2 FQNEAQ. The CDR3 covers 14 residues. The CDR3 DNA follows: TGTGCCAGCAGCCAGGGGGGGTCTAATGAAAAACTGTTTTTT. Translated, it gives CASSQGGSNEKLFF.

This clone was recorded once. This rearrangement joins TRBV24-1 to TRBJ2-1, with TRBD1 matching over 11 bases. The CDR3 is made up of 18 amino acids. Unmatched junction bases numbered 11, after V lost 3 bases and J lost 5 bases. The V gene's germline CDR1 is KGHDR and CDR2 SFDVKD. The CDR3 loop is CATSDPSGTGGLNNEQFF. The CDR3 DNA follows: TGTGCCACCAGTGATCCCTCCGGGACAGGGGGTTTGAACAATGAGCAGTTCTTC.

This rearrangement joins TRBV12-5 to TRBJ1-2, with D maybe TRBD1 (5 bases). CDR3 size: 13 residues. Deletions cut 4 bases from V and 5 bases from J, with 11 bases between. Germline lookup yields CDR1 LGHNT and CDR2 FRNRAP. CDR3 residues: CASGSNGAYGYTF. In DNA, the CDR3 is TGTGCTAGTGGTTCCAATGGGGCTTATGGCTACACCTTC.

This chain uses TRBV6-1 with TRBJ1-5; tentatively, D is TRBD1 (6 bases). CDR1 is MNHNS, CDR2 SASEGT, per germline. Trimming pared 4 bases from V and 0 bases from J, leaving 13 bases between. The CDR3 contains 16 residues. CDR3 amino acids: CASSGGTYYSNQPQHF. In DNA form, the CDR3 reads TGTGCCAGCAGTGGTGGGACATACTATAGCAATCAGCCCCAGCATTTT.

The chain employs TRBV5-4 and TRBJ1-1; TRBD1 agrees at 7 bases. The CDR3 sequence is 15 residues long. The germline gives CDR1 SGHNT, CDR2 YYREEE (reference sequence). J gave up 4 bases and V 4 bases, and 10 bases lay outside the gene matches. CDR3 coding DNA: TGTGCCAGCAGCGGTGACAGGGTAATATCCACTGAAGCTTTCTTT. Translated, it gives CASSGDRVISTEAFF. Full variable domain (missing parts from reference TRBV5-4 and TRBJ1-1): ETGVTQSPTHLIKTRGQQVTLRCSSQSGHNTVSWYQQALGQGPQFIFQYYREEENGRGNFPPRFSGLQFPNYSSELNVNALELDDSALYLCASSGDRVISTEAFFGQGTRLTVV.

The rearrangement joins TRBV4-2 to TRBJ1-1; D may be TRBD1 (6 bases). Germline CDR1 and CDR2: LGHNA and YNFKEQ. The length of the CDR3 is 14 residues. The V and J ends lost 4 bases and 7 bases respectively, with 16 bases between them. The chain's CDR3 is CASSPERGANEAFF. CDR3 nucleotide sequence: TGTGCCAGCAGCCCGGAGCGGGGGGCGAATGAAGCTTTCTTT.

This clone has just one count. The V gene is TRBV5-1, the J gene TRBJ2-3; weak D call: TRBD2 (6 bases). The CDR3 spans 15 residues. Germline assignment: CDR1 SGHRS and CDR2 YFSETQ. V was trimmed by 0 bases and J by 0 bases, leaving 8 bases between them. The DNA of the CDR3 is TGCGCCAGCAGCTTGGGAGGACTAAGCACAGATACGCAGTATTTT. It specifies CASSLGGLSTDTQYF.

The rearrangement uses TRBV6-6 and TRBJ1-1, with 10 bases fitting TRBD1. This CDR3 comprises 14 residues. CDR1 is MNHNY, CDR2 SVGAGI, per germline (reference sequence). Unmatched junction bases numbered 6, after V lost 7 bases and J lost 4 bases. In nucleotides, the CDR3 is TGTGCCAGCACGGGACAGGGGCTGGGCACTGAAGCTTTCTTT. The encoded protein is CASTGQGLGTEAFF.

Only one count was recorded for this clone. The CDR3 sequence is CASSGTGGYEQYF. The CDR3 nucleotides are TGTGCCAGCAGCGGGACGGGAGGCTACGAGCAGTACTTC. The chain employs TRBV11-2 and TRBJ2-7, with 7 bases that match TRBD2. The germline V gene encodes CDR1 SGHAT and CDR2 FQNNGV. V dropped 5 bases and J dropped 3; count of bases not matched to a gene: 4. The CDR3 has 13 amino acids. The whole variable domain, filled in from reference TRBV11-2 and TRBJ2-7, reads EAGVAQSPRYKIIEKRQSVAFWCNPISGHATLYWYQQILGQGPKLLIQFQNNGVVDDSQLPKDRFSAERLKGVDSTLKIQPAKLEDSAVYLCASSGTGGYEQYFGPGTRLTVT.

Details on this clone: A junction boundary mismatches the germline segment, possibly from a read error. The chain uses TRBV9 and TRBJ1-1; 8 bases fit TRBD1. CDR1 is SGDLS and CDR2 is YYNGEE in the germline V gene. The CDR3 spans 15 residues. CDR3 region: CASSVLTGVKTEAFF. Written as DNA, the CDR3 is TGTGCCAGCAGCGTCTTGACAGGGGTGAAGACTGAAGCTTTCTTT.

V gene TRBV19 combines with J gene TRBJ1-1, with 7 bases lining up with TRBD1. Germline lookup yields CDR1 LNHDA and CDR2 SQIVND (reference sequence). V shed 3 bases, J shed 6 bases, and the junction held 7 bases outside the gene matches. The CDR3 runs to 14 residues. CDR3 loop: CASSIGRGSAEAFF. The DNA for the CDR3 is TGTGCCAGTAGTATCGGCAGGGGGTCGGCTGAAGCTTTCTTT.

The rearrangement links TRBV5-1 to TRBJ2-7; 8 bases map to TRBD2. This CDR3 is 13 amino acids long. Losses at the gene ends were 2 bases for V and 3 bases for J; bases not matched to a gene: 1. Germline V lookup: CDR1 SGHRS, CDR2 YFSETQ. CDR3 loop: CASSFGTSYEQYF. The CDR3 DNA follows: TGCGCCAGCAGCTTCGGGACTAGCTACGAGCAGTACTTC.

As for this clone: One junction end does not reproduce the germline sequence, and a read error may be involved. This chain uses TRBV6-5 with TRBJ1-1; no clear D gene. CDR1 MNHEY and CDR2 SVGAGI come from the germline V gene. The CDR3 contains 13 residues. CDR3 in amino acids: CASSYLAETEAFF. In DNA, the CDR3 is TGTGCCAGCAGTTACCTTGCGGAAACTGAAGCCTTCTTT.

The DNA of the CDR3 is TGTGCCAGCAGCTTAACTAACACAGATACGCAGTATTTT. Protein sequence: CASSLTNTDTQYF. The chain links TRBV7-3 to TRBJ2-3; D unresolved. The CDR3 loop spans 13 amino acids. V was pared by 0 bases and J by 2 bases, with 3 bases between. Germline CDR1 reads SGHTA; CDR2 reads FQGTGA.

The V call is TRBV5-1, the J call TRBJ2-1; 7 nucleotides agree with TRBD2. This CDR3 comprises 18 residues. Trimming cost V 3 bases and J 1 base; bases outside gene matches: 13. In germline, CDR1 is SGHRS, CDR2 YFSETQ. The CDR3 DNA reads as TGCGCCAGCAGCTACCGACCGGGAGCGGGGAGTTCCTACAATGAGCAGTTCTTC. It yields the protein CASSYRPGAGSSYNEQFF.

This sequence joins TRBV4-2 and TRBJ2-5, with D possibly matching TRBD1 (5 bases). Between the trimmed V and J ends, which lost 0 bases and 4 bases, there was a span of 9 bases. The CDR3 extends over 14 amino acids. Germline V gene lookup returns CDR1 LGHNA and CDR2 YNFKEQ. CDR3 DNA sequence: TGTGCCAGCAGCCAAGAGAAGGGGCGAGAGACCCAGTACTTC. This translates into CASSQEKGRETQYF.

V and J are TRBV7-9 and TRBJ1-2; no reliable D call. Looked up from germline, CDR1 is SEHNR and CDR2 is FQNEAQ (reference sequence). V was cut by 1 base and J by 0 bases, with 12 bases left in between. The CDR3 loop spans 16 amino acids. The chain's CDR3 is CASSLGGGWANYGYTF. The CDR3, as DNA: TGTGCCAGCAGCTTAGGAGGAGGATGGGCTAACTATGGCTACACCTTC. Full variable domain (outside the CDR3, taken from reference TRBV7-9 and TRBJ1-2): DTGVSQNPRHKITKRGQNVTFRCDPISEHNRLYWYRQTLGQGPEFLTYFQNEAQLEKSRLLSDRFSAERPKGSFSTLEIQRTEQGDSAMYLCASSLGGGWANYGYTFGSGTRLTVV.

The chain recombines TRBV18 with TRBJ2-2, with D maybe TRBD1 (5 bases). The CDR3 has 14 residues. V was clipped by 2 bases and J by 5 bases, with 9 bases between them. Germline CDR1 and CDR2: KGHSH and LQKENI. The CDR3 bases are TGTGCCAGCTCACCAAGGACACCAACCGGGGAGCTGTTTTTT. This translates into CASSPRTPTGELFF.

The rearrangement joins TRBV3-1 (or the pseudogene TRBV3-2) to TRBJ2-5; D is perhaps TRBD2 (6 bases). CDR3 length: 16 amino acids. Trimming left V 4 bases short and J 3 bases short, with 18 bases between. Germline V gene data show CDR1 as LGHDT and CDR2 as YNNKEL (reference sequence). CDR3: CASSRSPRDSKETQYF. CDR3 bases: TGTGCCAGCAGCCGTTCACCCCGGGACTCGAAAGAGACCCAGTACTTC.